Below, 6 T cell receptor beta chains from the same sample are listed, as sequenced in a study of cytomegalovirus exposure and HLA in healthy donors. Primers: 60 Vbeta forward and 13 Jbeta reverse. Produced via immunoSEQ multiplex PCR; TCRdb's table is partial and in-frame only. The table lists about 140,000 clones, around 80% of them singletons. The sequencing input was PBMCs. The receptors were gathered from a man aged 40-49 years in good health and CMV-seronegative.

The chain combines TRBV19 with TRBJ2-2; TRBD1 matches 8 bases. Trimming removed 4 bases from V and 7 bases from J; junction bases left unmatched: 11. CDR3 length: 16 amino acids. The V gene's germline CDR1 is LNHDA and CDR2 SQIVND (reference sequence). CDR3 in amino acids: CASSSNRGLLIGELFF. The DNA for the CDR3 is TGTGCCAGTAGTAGCAACAGGGGGTTACTTATCGGGGAGCTGTTTTTT.

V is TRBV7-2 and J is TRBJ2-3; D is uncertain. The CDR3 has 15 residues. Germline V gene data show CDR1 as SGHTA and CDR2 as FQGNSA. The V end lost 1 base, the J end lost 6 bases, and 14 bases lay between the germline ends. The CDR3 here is CASSLEWRDLDTQYF. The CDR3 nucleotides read TGTGCCAGCAGCTTAGAATGGAGAGACTTGGATACGCAGTATTTT.

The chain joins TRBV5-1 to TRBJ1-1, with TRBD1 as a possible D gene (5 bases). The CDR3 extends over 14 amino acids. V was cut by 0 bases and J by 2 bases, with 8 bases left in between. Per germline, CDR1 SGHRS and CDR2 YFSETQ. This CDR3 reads CASSLEGFNTEAFF. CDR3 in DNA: TGCGCCAGCAGCTTGGAGGGGTTTAACACTGAAGCTTTCTTT.

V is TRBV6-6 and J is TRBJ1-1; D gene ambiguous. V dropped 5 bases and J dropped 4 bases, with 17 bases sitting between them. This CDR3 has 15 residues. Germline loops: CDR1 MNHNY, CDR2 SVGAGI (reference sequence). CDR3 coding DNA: TGTGCCAGCAGTGAGGCCGCGGCCTGGGTCACTGAAGCTTTCTTT. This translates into CASSEAAAWVTEAFF.

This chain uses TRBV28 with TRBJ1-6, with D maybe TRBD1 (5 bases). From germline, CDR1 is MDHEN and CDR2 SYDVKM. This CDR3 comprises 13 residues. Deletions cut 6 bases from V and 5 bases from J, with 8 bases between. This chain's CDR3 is CASRARDNSPLHF. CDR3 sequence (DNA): TGTGCCAGCAGGGCCAGGGATAATTCACCCCTCCACTTT.

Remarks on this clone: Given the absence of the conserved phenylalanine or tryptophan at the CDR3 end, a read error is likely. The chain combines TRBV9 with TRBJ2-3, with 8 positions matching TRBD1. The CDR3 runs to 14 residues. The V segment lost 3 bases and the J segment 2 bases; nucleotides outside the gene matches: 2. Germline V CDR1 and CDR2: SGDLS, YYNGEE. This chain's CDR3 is CASSATGATDTQYV. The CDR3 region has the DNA TGTGCCAGCAGCGCGACAGGGGCCACAGATACGCAGTATGTT.